Listed below are T cell receptor beta chains from one sample, sequenced in a study of blood T cell repertoires in COVID-19. The data were produced by immunoSEQ multiplex PCR, yet TCRdb's version contains in-frame clones alone and is incomplete. The sample carries about 210,000 clones, 82% recorded once. Sequenced: peripheral blood. All receptors derive from a woman aged 40 to 55 with acute or convalescent COVID-19. Both conserved end residues are trimmed from each CDR3. The D gene is left open where the match is weak.

d_call | j_call | v_call | cdr3_aa
TRBD2 | TRBJ2-1 | TRBV5-1 | ASKHPGLAGRNEQF
. | TRBJ2-5 | TRBV20-1 | SVETAGTQY
TRBD2 | TRBJ2-7 | TRBV5-8 | ASSSSGGGGEQY
. | TRBJ1-2 | TRBV2 | ASSEWHSSNYGYT
TRBD2 | TRBJ2-1 | TRBV19 | ASSPSGGPNNEQF
. | TRBJ1-2 | TRBV4-1 | ASSQDRWAGYT
TRBD2 | TRBJ2-2 | TRBV6-4 | ASSDPKGLAGGLVTGELF
TRBD1 | TRBJ1-3 | TRBV11-2 | ASSLVVTGGRNTIY
TRBD1 | TRBJ1-5 | TRBV19 | ASKRTGPAQDQPQH
. | TRBJ2-7 | TRBV19 | ASSAATYEQY
. | TRBJ1-2 | TRBV4-1 | ASSQVGGAVYGYT
. | TRBJ1-2 | TRBV9 | ASSAFGYT
. | TRBJ2-1 | TRBV2 | ASSASPHGGTNEQF
TRBD2 | TRBJ2-1 | TRBV3-1/TRBV3-2 | ASSPSSGSFYNEQF
. | TRBJ1-6 | TRBV12-3/TRBV12-4 | ASSGGVSPLH
. | TRBJ2-3 | TRBV19 | ASSTISQDPSTDMQY
. | TRBJ2-1 | TRBV6-2/TRBV6-3 | ASSYERARGQF
. | TRBJ1-1 | TRBV19 | ASTAGRIATEAF
. | TRBJ2-7 | TRBV27 | ASSSGLPDGQY
TRBD2 | TRBJ2-7 | TRBV9 | ASSALGTSGGPYEQY
. | TRBJ1-4 | TRBV19 | ASSIWPQGKNEKLF
TRBD2 | TRBJ2-3 | TRBV11-1 | ASSLSGRSTDTQY
TRBD2 | TRBJ2-1 | TRBV6-5 | ASRRTSGRNEQF
TRBD1 | TRBJ2-1 | TRBV4-1 | ASSQEQGALYNEQF
TRBD2 | TRBJ2-1 | TRBV6-5 | ASSYSPGGYEQF
. | TRBJ1-2 | TRBV27 | ASTPAGSYGYT
TRBD2 | TRBJ2-2 | TRBV11-2 | ASSMGLAGGRRTGELF
. | TRBJ2-5 | TRBV6-2/TRBV6-3 | ASSYSAGTLEETQY
. | TRBJ1-4 | TRBV6-5 | ASTGSGDEKLF
TRBD2 | TRBJ2-3 | TRBV5-4 | ASSSLAMSTDTQY
. | TRBJ1-5 | TRBV30 | AWRGGLDEPQH
. | TRBJ2-5 | TRBV7-2 | ASSLAYGVGQETQY
TRBD1 | TRBJ1-2 | TRBV19 | ASSITGRRGHGYT
. | TRBJ1-2 | TRBV6-5 | ASSPLGTSNYGYT
. | TRBJ1-4 | TRBV29-1 | SVEGREREKLF
TRBD2 | TRBJ2-1 | TRBV3-1/TRBV3-2 | ASSQDLGSGGFYNEQF
TRBD1 | TRBJ2-3 | TRBV9 | ASGTGTDTQY
. | TRBJ1-2 | TRBV20-1 | SASPSPNYGYT
TRBD1 | TRBJ2-7 | TRBV18 | ASSPGTVIYEQY
TRBD1 | TRBJ2-7 | TRBV18 | ASSPTGTGGSYEQY
. | TRBJ2-1 | TRBV15 | ATSRVQGSYNEQF
. | TRBJ2-2 | TRBV5-1 | ASTWTPANTGELF
. | TRBJ2-3 | TRBV5-5 | ASSLGTFGNGEAQY
TRBD1 | TRBJ1-1 | TRBV27 | ASSLYQGGNTEAF
TRBD1 | TRBJ2-1 | TRBV6-4 | ASASGTGIYNEQF